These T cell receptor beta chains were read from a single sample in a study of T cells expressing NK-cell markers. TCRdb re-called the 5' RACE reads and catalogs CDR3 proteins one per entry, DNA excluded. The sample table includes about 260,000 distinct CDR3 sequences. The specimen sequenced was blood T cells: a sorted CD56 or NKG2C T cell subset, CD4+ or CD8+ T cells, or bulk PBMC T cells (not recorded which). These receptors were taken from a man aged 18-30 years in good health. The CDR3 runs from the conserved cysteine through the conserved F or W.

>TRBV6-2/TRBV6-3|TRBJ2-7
CASRRLAGEAYEQYF
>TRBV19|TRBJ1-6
CASTRTGWGNSPLHF
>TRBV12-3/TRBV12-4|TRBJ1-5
CASSFSRTGLRHF
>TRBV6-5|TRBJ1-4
CASSYGPSATNEKLFF
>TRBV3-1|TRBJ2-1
CASSQEWSLADNSYNEQFF
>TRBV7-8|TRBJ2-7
CASSLSRWGEQYF
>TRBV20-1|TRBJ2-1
CSASSLAGVSYNEQFF
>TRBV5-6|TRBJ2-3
CASSFLRDSYLSSTDTQYF
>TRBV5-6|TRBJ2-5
CASSLARAGEETQYF
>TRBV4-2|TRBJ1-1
CASSQGEGRPEAFF
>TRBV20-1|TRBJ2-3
CSARGSGRPEDTQYF
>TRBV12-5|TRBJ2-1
CASGLVRDSGRGDEQFF
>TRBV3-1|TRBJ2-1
CASSPPTSVEQFF
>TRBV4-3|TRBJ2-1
CASSQETGGSGEQFF
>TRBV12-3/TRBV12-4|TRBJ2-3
CASSWDSRTDTQYF
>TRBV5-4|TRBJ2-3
CASSLLQGGTDTQYF
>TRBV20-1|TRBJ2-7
CSARGSNGVAYEQYF
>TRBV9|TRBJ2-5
CASSPGTSGRYETQYF
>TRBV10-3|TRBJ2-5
CAISDPGPQETQYF
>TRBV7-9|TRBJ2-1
CASSLTEASYNEQFF
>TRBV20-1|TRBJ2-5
CSATGTGGFQETQYF
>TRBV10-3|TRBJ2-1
CAISTFSGSAYNEQFF
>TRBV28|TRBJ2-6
CASSVNRGGANVLTF
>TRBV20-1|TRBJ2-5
CSARDPTSSQETQYF
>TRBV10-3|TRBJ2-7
CAISPQGREQYF
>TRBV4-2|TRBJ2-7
CASSQGQRENEQYF
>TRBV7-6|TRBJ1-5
CASSPGREQPQHF
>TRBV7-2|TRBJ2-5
CASSWLTGLQETQYF
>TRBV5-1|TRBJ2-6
CASGKSDLSGANVLTF
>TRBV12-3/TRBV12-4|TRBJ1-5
CASSLVTGASNQPQHF
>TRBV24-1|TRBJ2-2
CATSAKDLVGNTGELFF
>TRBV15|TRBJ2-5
CATSRTLETGGAETQYF
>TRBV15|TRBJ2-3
CATSFRTKTDTQYF
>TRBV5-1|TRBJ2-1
CASSLRTSGRKNNEQFF
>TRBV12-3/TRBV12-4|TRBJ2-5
CASSRRDGFMTQYF
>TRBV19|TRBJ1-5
CATRPEGLRRPQHF
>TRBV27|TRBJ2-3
CASSLYSADTQYF